This TCR beta chain was identified in a study of CDR3 diversity in severe acne. V dropped 1 base and J dropped 8 bases, with 8 bases sitting between them. The CDR3 runs 12 residues. Germline V lookup: CDR1 SGHNT, CDR2 YENEEA. MiXCR, run by TCRdb on the PCR reads, gives a single entry per CDR3 protein. The sample holds some 90,000 distinct CDR3 sequences; around 50% are singletons and the top ten take 10%. What was sequenced was blood. The chain uses TRBV11-3 and TRBJ1-2, with D maybe TRBD1 (5 bases). The TCR sequence derives from a male donor in good health, serving as a control. CDR3: CASSLGRDGYTF. The CDR3 DNA is TGTGCCAGCAGCTTAGGGCGGGACGGCTACACCTTC.